This T cell receptor beta chain was identified during a study of blood T cell repertoires in COVID-19. On the study more broadly: There were acute and convalescent COVID-19 samples, and they came from the United States, Italy and Spain.

The CDR3 has 16 residues. Trimming took 6 bases from V and 5 from J; bases not matched to a gene: 12. Germline CDR1 reads KGHSH; CDR2 reads LQKENI. The table came from immunoSEQ multiplex PCR; TCRdb's copy has only in-frame clones and leaves some out. Of under 60,000 clones listed, 91% are singletons. Sequences were obtained from peripheral blood. The chain employs TRBV18 and TRBJ2-1; the match to TRBD1 covers 8 bases. The TCR was taken from a man between 50 and 59 years old with active COVID-19. The CDR3 coding sequence is TGTGCCAGCTCCAGGGGGCAAAGGACCATAGACAATGAGCAGTTCTTC. Its translation is CASSRGQRTIDNEQFF.